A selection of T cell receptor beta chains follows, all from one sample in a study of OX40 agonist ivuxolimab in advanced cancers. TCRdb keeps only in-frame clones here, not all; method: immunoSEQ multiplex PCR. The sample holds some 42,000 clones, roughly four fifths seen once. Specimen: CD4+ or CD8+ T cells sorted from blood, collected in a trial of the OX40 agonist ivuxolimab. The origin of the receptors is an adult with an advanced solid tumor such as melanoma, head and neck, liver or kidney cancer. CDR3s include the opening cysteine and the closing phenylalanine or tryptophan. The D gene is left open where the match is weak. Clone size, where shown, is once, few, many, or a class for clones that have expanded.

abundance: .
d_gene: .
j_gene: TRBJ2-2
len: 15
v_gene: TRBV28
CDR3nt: TGTGCCAGCAGTTTACTGGGACAACGCACCGGGGAGCTGTTTTTT
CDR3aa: CASSLLGQRTGELFF

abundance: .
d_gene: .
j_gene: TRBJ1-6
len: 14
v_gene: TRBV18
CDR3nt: TGTGCCAGCTCACCCCAGGGTAATAATTCACCCCTCCACTTT
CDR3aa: CASSPQGNNSPLHF

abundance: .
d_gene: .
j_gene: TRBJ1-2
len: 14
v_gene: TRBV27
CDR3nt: TGTGCCAGCAGTTTCAAAGGGGCTAACTATGGCTACACCTTC
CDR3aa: CASSFKGANYGYTF

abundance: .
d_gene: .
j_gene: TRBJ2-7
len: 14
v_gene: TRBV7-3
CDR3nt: TGTGCCAGCAGCCCTAGGCAGGGATCCTACGAGCAGTACTTC
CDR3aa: CASSPRQGSYEQYF

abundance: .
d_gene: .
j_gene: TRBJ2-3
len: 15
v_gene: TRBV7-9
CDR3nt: TGTGCCAGCAGCATCGGACATCCAAGCACAGATACGCAGTATTTT
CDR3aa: CASSIGHPSTDTQYF

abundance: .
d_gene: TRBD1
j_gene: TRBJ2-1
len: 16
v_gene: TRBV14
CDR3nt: TGTGCCAGCAGCCGAACCGGGACAGGGTTCTACAATGAGCAGTTCTTC
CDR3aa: CASSRTGTGFYNEQFF

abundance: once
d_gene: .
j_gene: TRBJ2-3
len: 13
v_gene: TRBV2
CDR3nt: TGTGCCAGCAGTGACAGGGTGGGGGATACGCAGTATTTT
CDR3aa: CASSDRVGDTQYF

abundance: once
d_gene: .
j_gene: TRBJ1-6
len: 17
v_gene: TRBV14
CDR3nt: TGTGCCAGCAGCCAAGATACAGGGAGCTCCTATAATTCACCCCTCCACTTT
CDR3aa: CASSQDTGSSYNSPLHF

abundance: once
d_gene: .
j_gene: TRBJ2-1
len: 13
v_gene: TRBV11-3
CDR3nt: TGTGCCAGCAGCCTTACCCCAGAGGGTGAGCAGTTCTTC
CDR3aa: CASSLTPEGEQFF

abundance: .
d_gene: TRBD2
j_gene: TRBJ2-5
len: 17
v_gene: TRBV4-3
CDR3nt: TGCGCCAGCAGCCAGGATCTAGCGGGGGGTGTAACAGTGACCCAGTACTTC
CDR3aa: CASSQDLAGGVTVTQYF

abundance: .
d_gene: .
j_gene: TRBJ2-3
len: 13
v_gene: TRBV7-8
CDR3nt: TGTGCCAGCAGCTCCCTTGGGGGGGATACGCAGTATTTT
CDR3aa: CASSSLGGDTQYF

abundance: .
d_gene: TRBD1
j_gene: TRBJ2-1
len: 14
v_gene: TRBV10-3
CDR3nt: TGTGCCATCAGTGAACGGGACAGACAGAATGAGCAGTTCTTC
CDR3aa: CAISERDRQNEQFF

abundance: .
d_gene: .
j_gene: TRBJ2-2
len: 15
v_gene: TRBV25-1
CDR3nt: TGTGCCAGCAGTCTGAGCGCCAGTGGAACCGGGGAGCTGTTTTTT
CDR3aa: CASSLSASGTGELFF

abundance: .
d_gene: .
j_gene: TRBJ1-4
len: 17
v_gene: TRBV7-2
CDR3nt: TGTGCCAGCAGCTTAGCGTTAAATCTGACAACTAATGAAAAACTGTTTTTT
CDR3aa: CASSLALNLTTNEKLFF

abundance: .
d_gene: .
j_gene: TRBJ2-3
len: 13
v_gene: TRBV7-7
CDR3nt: TGTGCCAGCAGCCCCAGCCTTGCAGATACGCAGTATTTT
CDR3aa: CASSPSLADTQYF

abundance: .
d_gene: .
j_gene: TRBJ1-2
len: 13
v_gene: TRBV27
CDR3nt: TGTGCCAGCAGTTTATTGGGGGGCAGCGAACCCACCTTC
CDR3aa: CASSLLGGSEPTF

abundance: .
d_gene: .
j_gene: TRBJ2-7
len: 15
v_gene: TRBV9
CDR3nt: TGTGCCAGCAGCTCCGAGGGGAACCCCGAAGAGGAGCAGTACTTC
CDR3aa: CASSSEGNPEEEQYF

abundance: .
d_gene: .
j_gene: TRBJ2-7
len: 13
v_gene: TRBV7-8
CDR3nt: TGTGCCAGCAGCGAGGGGAAGCTCTACGAGCAGTACTTC
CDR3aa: CASSEGKLYEQYF

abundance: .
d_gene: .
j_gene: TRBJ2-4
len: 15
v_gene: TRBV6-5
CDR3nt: TGTGCCAGCAGCGGTTTTGCGGACTTTAAAAACATTCAGTACTTC
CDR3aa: CASSGFADFKNIQYF

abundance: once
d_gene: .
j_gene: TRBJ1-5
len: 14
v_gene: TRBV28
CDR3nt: TGTGCCAGCAGTCTGCCCAATCTTGGGCAGCCCCAGCATTTT
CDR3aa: CASSLPNLGQPQHF

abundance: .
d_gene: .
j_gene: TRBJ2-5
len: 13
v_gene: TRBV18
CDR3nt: TGTGCCAGCTCAGCAGACACACAAGAGACCCAGTACTTC
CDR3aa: CASSADTQETQYF

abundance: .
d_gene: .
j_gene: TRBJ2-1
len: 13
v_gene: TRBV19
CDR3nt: TGTGCCAGTAGTCCCCGGACGGGAGATGAGCAGTTCTTC
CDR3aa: CASSPRTGDEQFF

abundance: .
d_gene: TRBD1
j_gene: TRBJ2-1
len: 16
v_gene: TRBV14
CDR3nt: TGTGCCAGCAGCCTTATCGGGACAGGGGGCTACAATGAGCAGTTCTTC
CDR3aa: CASSLIGTGGYNEQFF

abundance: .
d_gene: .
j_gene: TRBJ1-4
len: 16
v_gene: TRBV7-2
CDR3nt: TGTGCCAGCAGTCCGGGGGTGCGGAGGTCTAATGAAAAACTGTTTTTT
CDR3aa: CASSPGVRRSNEKLFF

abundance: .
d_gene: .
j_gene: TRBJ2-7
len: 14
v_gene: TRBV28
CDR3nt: TGTGCCAGCAGGGGCAGGGGCACGACCTACGAGCAGTACTTC
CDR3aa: CASRGRGTTYEQYF

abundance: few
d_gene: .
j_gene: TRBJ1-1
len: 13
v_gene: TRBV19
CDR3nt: TGTGCCAGTAGAAGATCCGCCGGGACTGAAGCTTTCTTT
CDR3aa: CASRRSAGTEAFF

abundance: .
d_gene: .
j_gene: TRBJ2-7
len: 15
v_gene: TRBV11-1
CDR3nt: TGTGCCAGCAGCTTAGTTGGGACTGAACTTTACGAGCAGTACTTC
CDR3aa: CASSLVGTELYEQYF

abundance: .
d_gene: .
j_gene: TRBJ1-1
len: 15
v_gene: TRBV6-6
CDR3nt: TGTGCCAGCATCGCCGGGGGGGGGAGGAACACTGAAGCTTTCTTT
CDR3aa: CASIAGGGRNTEAFF

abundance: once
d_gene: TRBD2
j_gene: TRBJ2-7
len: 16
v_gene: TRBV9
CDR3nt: TGTGCCAGCAGCGTAGGACACCTAGCGGGAGCAAACGAGCAGTACTTC
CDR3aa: CASSVGHLAGANEQYF

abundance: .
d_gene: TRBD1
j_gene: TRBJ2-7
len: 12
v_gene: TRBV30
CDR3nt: TGTGCCCTCGGGACAGGGGGTTGCGAGCAGTACTTC
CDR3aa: CALGTGGCEQYF

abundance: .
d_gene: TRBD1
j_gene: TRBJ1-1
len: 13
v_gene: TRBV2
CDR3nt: TGTGCCAGCACCACAGGGGCGGACACTGAAGCTTTCTTT
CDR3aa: CASTTGADTEAFF

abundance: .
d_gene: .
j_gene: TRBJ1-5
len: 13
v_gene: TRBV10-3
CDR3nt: TGTGCCATCGGAGGGGATAGCAATCAGCCCCAGCATTTT
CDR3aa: CAIGGDSNQPQHF

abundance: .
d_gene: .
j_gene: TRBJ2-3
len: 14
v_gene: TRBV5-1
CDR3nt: TGCGCCAGCAGCTTGGCCGGCAGCACAGATACGCAGTATTTT
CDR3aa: CASSLAGSTDTQYF